These T cell receptor beta chains were read from a single sample in a study of cytomegalovirus exposure and HLA in healthy donors. Assay: immunoSEQ multiplex PCR; the TCRdb copy retains only in-frame clones and omits some. The sample records under 200,000 clones, about nine tenths being singletons. Sequencing used PBMCs. These receptor sequences come from a woman aged 18-35 years in good health and CMV-seropositive. The CDR3 runs from the conserved cysteine through the conserved F or W. Each record gives: D gene, clone size, V gene, J gene, CDR3 protein, CDR3 DNA. D genes are given only for firm matches. A clone size is listed for some rows: how often the clone was seen (once, few, many), or a class if it is expanded.

-	-	TRBV21-1	TRBJ2-7	CAGTLVAWVEQYF	TGTGCCGGGACACTCGTAGCCTGGGTCGAGCAGTACTTC
TRBD1	-	TRBV7-3	TRBJ2-7	CASSLTGTGSYEQYF	TGTGCCAGCAGCTTAACCGGGACAGGGAGCTACGAGCAGTACTTC
-	few	TRBV25-1	TRBJ1-2	CASSDDRLPYGYTF	TGTGCCAGCAGTGATGACAGGCTCCCCTATGGCTACACCTTC
TRBD1	-	TRBV28	TRBJ1-2	CASRNLPGQGTYGYTF	TGTGCCAGCAGAAATTTACCGGGACAGGGTACCTATGGCTACACCTTC
TRBD1	-	TRBV4-1	TRBJ2-7	CASSHPGQGAYEQYF	TGCGCCAGCAGCCACCCGGGACAGGGGGCCTACGAGCAGTACTTC
TRBD2	once	TRBV7-2	TRBJ2-7	CASSSSRGRSYEQYF	TGTGCCAGCAGCTCAAGCCGCGGGAGAAGCTACGAGCAGTACTTC
TRBD2	once	TRBV5-1	TRBJ2-3	CASSLDRAGGDTQYF	TGCGCCAGCAGCTTGGACAGGGCGGGGGGAGATACGCAGTATTTT
-	once	TRBV2	TRBJ1-1	CASSKTGRNTEAFF	TGTGCCAGCAGTAAGACAGGAAGGAACACTGAAGCTTTCTTT
TRBD1	-	TRBV6-1	TRBJ1-5	CASKQGAWNQPQHF	TGTGCCAGCAAACAGGGGGCTTGGAATCAGCCCCAGCATTTT
-	-	TRBV15	TRBJ2-1	CATSRGTVNNEQFF	TGTGCCACCAGCAGGGGCACGGTCAACAATGAGCAGTTCTTC
TRBD1	once	TRBV28	TRBJ2-7	CATTRDRVTYEQYF	TGTGCTACAACCCGAGACAGGGTTACCTACGAGCAGTACTTC
-	-	TRBV15	TRBJ2-1	CATSRPPVSYNEQFF	TGTGCCACCAGCAGGCCCCCGGTCTCCTACAATGAGCAGTTCTTC
-	-	TRBV6-5	TRBJ2-3	CASTTWPGGTDTQYF	TGTGCCAGCACCACTTGGCCAGGGGGCACAGATACGCAGTATTTT
-	-	TRBV6-1	TRBJ1-4	CASRGGGPGGEKLFF	TGTGCCAGCAGGGGAGGCGGCCCGGGCGGTGAAAAACTGTTTTTT
-	once	TRBV7-9	TRBJ2-1	CATRLAGSSYNEQFF	TGTGCCACCCGCCTGGCGGGGAGCTCCTACAATGAGCAGTTCTTC
-	-	TRBV28	TRBJ1-2	CASTSRQPNYGYTF	TGTGCCAGCACCAGTCGACAGCCTAACTATGGCTACACCTTC
TRBD1	-	TRBV28	TRBJ1-2	CASSFGRGRANYGYTF	TGTGCCAGCAGTTTCGGCAGGGGGCGAGCTAACTATGGCTACACCTTC
-	-	TRBV18	TRBJ2-7	CASSPNRESYEQYF	TGTGCCAGCTCACCGAACAGGGAATCCTACGAGCAGTACTTC
TRBD2	-	TRBV7-6	TRBJ2-5	CASSWGLAGQETQYF	TGTGCCAGCAGCTGGGGACTAGCGGGTCAAGAGACCCAGTACTTC
TRBD1	-	TRBV7-3	TRBJ2-5	CASSPLRQGGGETQYF	TGTGCCAGCAGCCCCCTAAGACAGGGGGGTGGGGAGACCCAGTACTTC
-	-	TRBV19	TRBJ2-1	CASTPSAYYNEQFF	TGTGCCAGTACCCCTAGCGCCTACTACAATGAGCAGTTCTTC
-	-	TRBV7-9	TRBJ1-2	CASSSNGQYGYTF	TGTGCCAGCAGCTCGAACGGACAGTATGGCTACACCTTC
-	-	TRBV4-3	TRBJ2-3	CASSQVTAWGTDTQYF	TGCGCCAGCAGCCAAGTGACAGCCTGGGGCACAGATACGCAGTATTTT
TRBD1	once	TRBV7-9	TRBJ1-2	CASSSPGGYNGYTF	TGTGCCAGCAGCTCACCAGGGGGCTACAATGGCTACACCTTC
-	-	TRBV7-9	TRBJ2-3	CASSLANTGIDTQYF	TGTGCCAGCAGCTTAGCCAACACAGGGATAGATACGCAGTATTTT
-	-	TRBV6-1	TRBJ1-5	CASTYRENQPQHF	TGTGCCAGCACGTACAGGGAGAATCAGCCCCAGCATTTT
TRBD2	-	TRBV18	TRBJ2-7	CASSPWASGTPYEQYF	TGTGCCAGCTCACCTTGGGCTAGCGGGACTCCATACGAGCAGTACTTC
-	-	TRBV5-6	TRBJ1-5	CASSFYAEFQPQHF	TGTGCCAGCAGCTTTTACGCGGAGTTCCAGCCCCAGCATTTT
-	once	TRBV28	TRBJ2-1	CASSLQGKQFF	TGTGCCAGCAGTTTGCAGGGGAAGCAGTTCTTC
-	-	TRBV7-8	TRBJ2-1	CASSLRGGEDNEQFF	TGTGCCAGCAGCCTTAGGGGCGGGGAAGACAATGAGCAGTTCTTC
-	-	TRBV6-5	TRBJ1-1	CASRKRLHTEAFF	TGTGCCAGCAGGAAGAGACTACACACTGAAGCTTTCTTT
TRBD1	-	TRBV27	TRBJ2-7	CASSWGQISYDEQYF	TGTGCCAGCAGTTGGGGACAGATTTCCTACGATGAGCAGTACTTC
-	-	TRBV7-2	TRBJ2-1	CASTLRRAHNEQFF	TGTGCCAGCACTCTAAGGCGAGCGCACAATGAGCAGTTCTTC
-	few	TRBV14	TRBJ2-7	CASSQLVSGEQYF	TGTGCCAGCAGCCAACTCGTTAGCGGCGAGCAGTACTTC
TRBD2	-	TRBV5-1	TRBJ2-7	CASSLLTGGPYEQYF	TGCGCCAGCAGCTTGCTAACGGGAGGTCCCTACGAGCAGTACTTC
TRBD1	-	TRBV19	TRBJ2-7	CASIAPGQGINEQYF	TGTGCCAGTATTGCTCCGGGACAGGGGATAAACGAGCAGTACTTC
-	-	TRBV19	TRBJ1-1	CASSSDSYTEAFF	TGTGCCAGTAGTTCCGACAGTTACACTGAAGCTTTCTTT
-	-	TRBV6-5	TRBJ2-2	CASSYGPTGELFF	TGTGCCAGCAGTTACGGCCCGACCGGGGAGCTGTTTTTT
-	-	TRBV10-2	TRBJ2-1	CASSRVGEVYNEQFF	TGCGCCAGCAGTCGAGTCGGGGAAGTCTACAATGAGCAGTTCTTC
-	-	TRBV7-2	TRBJ2-7	CASRRPGQRLEQYF	TGTGCCAGCAGACGCCCGGGACAACGGCTCGAGCAGTACTTC
TRBD1	-	TRBV2	TRBJ1-5	CASRGQSNQPQHF	TGTGCCAGCAGGGGACAGAGCAATCAGCCCCAGCATTTT
TRBD1	-	TRBV7-4	TRBJ2-7	CASRQGQLSYEQYF	TGTGCCAGCAGGCAGGGACAGCTCTCCTACGAGCAGTACTTC
-	-	TRBV2	TRBJ1-5	CASSPGWNQPQHF	TGTGCCAGCAGTCCGGGTTGGAATCAGCCCCAGCATTTT
TRBD2	-	TRBV7-2	TRBJ2-5	CASSQTSGSQETQYF	TGTGCCAGCAGCCAAACTAGCGGGAGTCAAGAGACCCAGTACTTC
-	-	TRBV7-2	TRBJ2-1	CASSPRTLYNEQFF	TGTGCCAGCAGCCCAAGGACACTGTACAATGAGCAGTTCTTC
-	-	TRBV5-1	TRBJ2-5	CASRDIRDKETQYF	TGCGCCAGCAGGGACATCCGAGATAAAGAGACCCAGTACTTC
TRBD2	-	TRBV19	TRBJ2-5	CASTQTSGIETQYF	TGTGCCAGTACCCAGACTAGCGGGATTGAGACCCAGTACTTC
TRBD2	-	TRBV7-2	TRBJ2-5	CASSLEGGSEETQYF	TGTGCCAGCAGCTTAGAAGGCGGGAGCGAAGAGACCCAGTACTTC
TRBD2	-	TRBV18	TRBJ2-7	CASSPKLAGGFYEQYF	TGTGCCAGCTCACCCAAATTAGCGGGAGGGTTCTACGAGCAGTACTTC
-	-	TRBV6-4	TRBJ2-2	CASSDSYLNTGELFF	TGTGCCAGCAGTGACTCGTACTTGAACACCGGGGAGCTGTTTTTT
-	-	TRBV4-1	TRBJ2-7	CASSQDLGPDSYEQYF	TGCGCCAGCAGCCAAGATTTGGGCCCGGATTCCTACGAGCAGTACTTC
-	-	TRBV29-1	TRBJ2-1	CSVRRRYSYNEQFF	TGCAGCGTACGTCGCAGGTACTCCTACAATGAGCAGTTCTTC
-	-	TRBV7-7	TRBJ1-1	CASSFSENTEAFF	TGTGCTAGCAGCTTCTCAGAGAACACTGAAGCTTTCTTT
TRBD1	-	TRBV4-1	TRBJ1-5	CASSQEQGMYQPQHF	TGCGCCAGCAGCCAGGAACAGGGGATGTACCAGCCCCAGCATTTT
-	-	TRBV5-6	TRBJ1-1	CASSLRGRTEAFF	TGTGCCAGCAGCTTGCGGGGGAGGACTGAAGCTTTCTTT